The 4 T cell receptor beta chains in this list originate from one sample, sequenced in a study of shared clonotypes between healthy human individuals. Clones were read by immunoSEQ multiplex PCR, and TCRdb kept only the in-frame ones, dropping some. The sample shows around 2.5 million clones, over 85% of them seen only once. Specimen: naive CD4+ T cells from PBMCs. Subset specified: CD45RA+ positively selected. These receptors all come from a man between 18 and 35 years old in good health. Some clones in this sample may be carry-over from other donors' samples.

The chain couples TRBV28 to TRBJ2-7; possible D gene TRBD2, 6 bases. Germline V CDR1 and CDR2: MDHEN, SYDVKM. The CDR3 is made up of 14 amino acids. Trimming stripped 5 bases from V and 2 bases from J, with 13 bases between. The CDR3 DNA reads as TGTGCCAGCAGTAAGCGGGTTCCGCCCTACGAGCAGTACTTC. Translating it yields CASSKRVPPYEQYF.

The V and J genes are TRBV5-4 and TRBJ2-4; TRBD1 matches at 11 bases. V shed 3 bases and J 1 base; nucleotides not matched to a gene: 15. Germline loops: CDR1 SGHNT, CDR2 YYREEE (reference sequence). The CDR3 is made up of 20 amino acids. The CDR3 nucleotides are TGTGCCAGCAGCTCTCAATTTATCCGGGACAGGGGGAAGGCCAAAAACATTCAGTACTTC. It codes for CASSSQFIRDRGKAKNIQYF.

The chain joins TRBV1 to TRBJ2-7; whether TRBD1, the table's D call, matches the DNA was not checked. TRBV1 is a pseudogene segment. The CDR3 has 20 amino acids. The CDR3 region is CTSSQDQGTGGGPTTYEQYF. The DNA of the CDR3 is TGCACCAGCAGCCAAGATCAGGGGACAGGGGGCGGTCCCACTACCTACGAGCAGTACTTC.

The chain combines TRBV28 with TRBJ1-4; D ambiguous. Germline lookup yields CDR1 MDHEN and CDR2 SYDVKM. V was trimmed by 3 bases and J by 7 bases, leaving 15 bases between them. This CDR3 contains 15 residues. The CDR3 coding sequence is TGTGCCAGCAGTTTTCTCGGCGTAGGAAGTGAAAAACTGTTTTTT. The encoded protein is CASSFLGVGSEKLFF.